The source of this TCR beta chain is a study of cytomegalovirus exposure and HLA in healthy donors. Study findings and constraints: Researchers reported that three CMV-associated chains were confirmed in vitro as CMV antigen-specific. The TCR clusters that emerged in the first cohort tended, a later analysis found, to co-occur in the 120 or so validation repertoires. The authors enumerated 150 to 200 TCR beta chains as linked to cytomegalovirus. Whilst most TCR sequences proved rare, a subset of public TCRs occurred across many donors.

Concerning this clone: Its target is unknown.

CDR3 length: 15 residues. V lost 0 bases and J lost 5, with 14 bases in between. In germline, CDR1 is MNHNS, CDR2 SASEGT. TCRdb's copy holds only in-frame clones and misses some; the assay was immunoSEQ multiplex PCR. The data contain about 130,000 clones, more than 80% of them seen just once; the ten biggest clones take up about 6.6%. Sequencing was performed on PBMCs. The sequence was collected from a woman in her 30s in good health and CMV-seropositive. This chain joins TRBV6-1 and TRBJ2-7, with D perhaps TRBD1 (5 bases). CDR3 in amino acids: CASSEAARQGDEQYF. CDR3 nucleotide sequence: TGTGCCAGCAGTGAAGCGGCTAGGCAGGGCGACGAGCAGTACTTC.